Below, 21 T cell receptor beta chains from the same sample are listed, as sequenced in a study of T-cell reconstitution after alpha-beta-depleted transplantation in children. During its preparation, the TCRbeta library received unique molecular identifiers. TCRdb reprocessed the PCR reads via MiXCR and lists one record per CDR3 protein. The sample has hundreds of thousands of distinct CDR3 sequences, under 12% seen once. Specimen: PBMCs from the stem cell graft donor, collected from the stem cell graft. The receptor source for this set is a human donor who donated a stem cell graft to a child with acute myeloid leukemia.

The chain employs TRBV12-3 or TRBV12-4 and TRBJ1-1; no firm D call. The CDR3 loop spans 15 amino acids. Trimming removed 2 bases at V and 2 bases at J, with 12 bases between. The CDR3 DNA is TGTGCCAGCAGTTTACATCTCTCTGAAAACACTGAAGCTTTCTTT. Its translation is CASSLHLSENTEAFF.

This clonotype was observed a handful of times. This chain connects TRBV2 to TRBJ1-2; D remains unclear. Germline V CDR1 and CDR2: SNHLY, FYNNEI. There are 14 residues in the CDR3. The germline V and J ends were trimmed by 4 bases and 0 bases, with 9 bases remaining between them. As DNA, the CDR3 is TGTGCCAGCAGTGCTGGAGGAGCTAACTATGGCTACACCTTC. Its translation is CASSAGGANYGYTF.

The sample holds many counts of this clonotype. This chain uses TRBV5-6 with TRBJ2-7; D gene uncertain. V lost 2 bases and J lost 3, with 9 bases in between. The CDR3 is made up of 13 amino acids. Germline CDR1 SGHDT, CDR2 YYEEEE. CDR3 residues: CASSLQDVYEQYF. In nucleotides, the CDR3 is TGTGCCAGCAGCTTACAAGACGTCTACGAGCAGTACTTC.

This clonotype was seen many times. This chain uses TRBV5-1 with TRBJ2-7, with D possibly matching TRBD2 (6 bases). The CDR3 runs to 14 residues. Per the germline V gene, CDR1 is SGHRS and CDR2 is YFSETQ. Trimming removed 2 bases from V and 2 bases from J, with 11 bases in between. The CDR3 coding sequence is TGCGCCAGCAGCTTCCGGGACTTGGCCTACGAGCAGTACTTC. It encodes CASSFRDLAYEQYF.

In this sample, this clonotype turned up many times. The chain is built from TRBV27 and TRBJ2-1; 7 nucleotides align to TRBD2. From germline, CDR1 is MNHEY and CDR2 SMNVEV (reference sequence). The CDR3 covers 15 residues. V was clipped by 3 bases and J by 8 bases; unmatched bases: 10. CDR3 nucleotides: TGTGCCAGCAGTTTGAGGGTTGGGGGGGTTGATGAGCAGTTCTTC. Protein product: CASSLRVGGVDEQFF.

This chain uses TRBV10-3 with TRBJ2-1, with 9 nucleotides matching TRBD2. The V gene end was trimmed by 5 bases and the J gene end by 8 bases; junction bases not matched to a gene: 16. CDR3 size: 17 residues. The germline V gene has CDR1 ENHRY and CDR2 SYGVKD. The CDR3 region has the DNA TGTGCCATCAGTTCAGTCTGGGCGGGAGGGCCTGGGGATGAGCAGTTCTTC. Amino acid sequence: CAISSVWAGGPGDEQFF.

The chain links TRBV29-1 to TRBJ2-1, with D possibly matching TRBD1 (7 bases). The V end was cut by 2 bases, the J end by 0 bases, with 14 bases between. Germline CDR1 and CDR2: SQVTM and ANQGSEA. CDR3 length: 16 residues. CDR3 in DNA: TGCAGCGTTGAAAGGAGGGGGCAAAGCTCCTACAATGAGCAGTTCTTC. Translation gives CSVERRGQSSYNEQFF.

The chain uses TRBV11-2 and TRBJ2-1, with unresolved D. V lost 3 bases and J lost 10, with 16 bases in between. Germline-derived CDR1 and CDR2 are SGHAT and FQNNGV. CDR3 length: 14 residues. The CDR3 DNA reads TGTGCCAGCAGCTTCACTGCTGACGTCCCAGAGCAGTTCTTC. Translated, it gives CASSFTADVPEQFF.

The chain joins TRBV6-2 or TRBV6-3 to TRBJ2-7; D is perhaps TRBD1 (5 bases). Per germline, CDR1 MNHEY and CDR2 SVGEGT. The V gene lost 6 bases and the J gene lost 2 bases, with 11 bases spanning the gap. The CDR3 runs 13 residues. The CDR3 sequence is CASSRADTYEQYF. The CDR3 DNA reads TGTGCCAGCAGCCGCGCGGACACCTACGAGCAGTACTTC.

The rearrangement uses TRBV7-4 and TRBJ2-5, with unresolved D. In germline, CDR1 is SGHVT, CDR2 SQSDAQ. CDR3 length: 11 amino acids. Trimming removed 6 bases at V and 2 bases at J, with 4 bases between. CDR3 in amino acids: CASRPQETQYF. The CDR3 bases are TGTGCCAGCAGGCCACAAGAGACCCAGTACTTC.

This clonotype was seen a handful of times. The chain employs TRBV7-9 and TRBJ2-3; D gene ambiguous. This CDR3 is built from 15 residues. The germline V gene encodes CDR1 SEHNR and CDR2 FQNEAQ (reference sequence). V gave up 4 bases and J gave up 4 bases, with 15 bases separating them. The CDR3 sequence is CASSSDSTRADTQYF. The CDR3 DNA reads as TGTGCCAGCAGCTCCGACTCTACTCGGGCAGATACGCAGTATTTT.

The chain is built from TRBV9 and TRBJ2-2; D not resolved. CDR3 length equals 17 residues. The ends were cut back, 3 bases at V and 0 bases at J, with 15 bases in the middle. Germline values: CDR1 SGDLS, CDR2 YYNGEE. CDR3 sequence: CASSADIGRSNTGELFF. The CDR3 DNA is TGTGCCAGCAGCGCTGATATCGGACGTTCGAACACCGGGGAGCTGTTTTTT.

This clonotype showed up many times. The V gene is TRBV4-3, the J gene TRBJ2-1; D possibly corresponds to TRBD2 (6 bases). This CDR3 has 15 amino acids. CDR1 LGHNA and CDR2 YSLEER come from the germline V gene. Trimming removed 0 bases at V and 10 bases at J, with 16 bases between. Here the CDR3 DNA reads TGCGCCAGCAGCCAAGAGGGGCGGGACGGCGGGGAGCAGTTCTTC. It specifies CASSQEGRDGGEQFF.

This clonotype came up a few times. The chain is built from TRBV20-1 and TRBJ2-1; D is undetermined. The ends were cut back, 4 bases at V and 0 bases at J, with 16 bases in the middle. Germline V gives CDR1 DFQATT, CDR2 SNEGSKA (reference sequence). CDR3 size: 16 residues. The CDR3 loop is CSATGPLGSSYNEQFF. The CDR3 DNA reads TGCAGTGCTACCGGGCCCCTGGGAAGCTCCTACAATGAGCAGTTCTTC.

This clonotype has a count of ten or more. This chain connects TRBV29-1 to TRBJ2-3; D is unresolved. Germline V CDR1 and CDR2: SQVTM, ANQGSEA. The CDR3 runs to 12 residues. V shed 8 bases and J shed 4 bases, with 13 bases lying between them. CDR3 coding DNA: TGCAGCCCACACCTTACTGCAGATACGCAGTATTTT. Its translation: CSPHLTADTQYF.

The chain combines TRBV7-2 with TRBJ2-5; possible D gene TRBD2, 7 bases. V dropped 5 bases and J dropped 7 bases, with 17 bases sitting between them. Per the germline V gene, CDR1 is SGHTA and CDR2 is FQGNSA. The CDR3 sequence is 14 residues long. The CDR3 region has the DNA TGTGCCAGCAGCCCCCAGCAGGGGAGGGGGACCCAGTACTTC. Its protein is CASSPQQGRGTQYF.

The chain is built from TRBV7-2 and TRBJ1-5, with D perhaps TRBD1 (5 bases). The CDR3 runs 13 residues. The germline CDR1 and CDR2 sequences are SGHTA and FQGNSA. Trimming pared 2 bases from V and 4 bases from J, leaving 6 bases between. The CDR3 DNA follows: TGTGCCAGCAGCTTACCAGGGAATCAGCCCCAGCATTTT. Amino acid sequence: CASSLPGNQPQHF.

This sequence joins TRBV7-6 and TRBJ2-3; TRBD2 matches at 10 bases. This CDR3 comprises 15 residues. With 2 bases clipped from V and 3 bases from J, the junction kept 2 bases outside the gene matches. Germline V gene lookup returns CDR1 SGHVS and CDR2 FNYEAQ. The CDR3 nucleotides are TGTGCCAGCAGCTTAAGCGGGAGGGAGACAGATACGCAGTATTTT. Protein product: CASSLSGRETDTQYF.

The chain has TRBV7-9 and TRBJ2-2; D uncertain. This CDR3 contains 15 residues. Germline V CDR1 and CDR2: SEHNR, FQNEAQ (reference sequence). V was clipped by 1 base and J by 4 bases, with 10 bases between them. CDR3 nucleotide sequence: TGTGCCAGCAGCTTAGGGTCGGCGGCCACCGGGGAGCTGTTTTTT. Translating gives CASSLGSAATGELFF.

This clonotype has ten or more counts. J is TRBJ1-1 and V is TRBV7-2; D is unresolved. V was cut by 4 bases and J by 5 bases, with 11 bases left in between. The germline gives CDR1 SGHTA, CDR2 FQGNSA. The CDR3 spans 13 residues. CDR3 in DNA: TGTGCCAGCAGCTCCCCCCTCGGGACTGAAGCTTTCTTT. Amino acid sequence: CASSSPLGTEAFF.

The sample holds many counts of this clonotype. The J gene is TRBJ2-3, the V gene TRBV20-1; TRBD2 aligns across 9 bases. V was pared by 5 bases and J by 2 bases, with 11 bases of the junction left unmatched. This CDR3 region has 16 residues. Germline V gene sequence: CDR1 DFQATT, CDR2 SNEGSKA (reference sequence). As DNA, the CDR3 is TGCAGTGCTGACCCCGGGACTAGCATTTTCACAGATACGCAGTATTTT. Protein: CSADPGTSIFTDTQYF.